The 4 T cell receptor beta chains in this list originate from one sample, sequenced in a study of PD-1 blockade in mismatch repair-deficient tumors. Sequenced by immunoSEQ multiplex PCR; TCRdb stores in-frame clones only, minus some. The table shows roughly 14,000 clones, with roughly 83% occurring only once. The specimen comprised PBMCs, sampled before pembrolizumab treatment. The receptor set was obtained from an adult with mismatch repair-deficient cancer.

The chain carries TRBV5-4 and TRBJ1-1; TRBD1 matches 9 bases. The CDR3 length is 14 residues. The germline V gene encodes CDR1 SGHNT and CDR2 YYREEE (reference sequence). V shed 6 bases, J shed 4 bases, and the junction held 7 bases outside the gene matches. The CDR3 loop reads CASTRTGGLTEAFF. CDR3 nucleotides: TGTGCCAGCACCCGCACAGGGGGCCTCACTGAAGCTTTCTTT.

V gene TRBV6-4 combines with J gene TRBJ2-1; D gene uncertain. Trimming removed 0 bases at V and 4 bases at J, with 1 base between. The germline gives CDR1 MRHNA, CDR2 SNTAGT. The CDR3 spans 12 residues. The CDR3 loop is CASSDSYNEQFF. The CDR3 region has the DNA TGTGCCAGCAGTGACTCATACAATGAGCAGTTCTTC.

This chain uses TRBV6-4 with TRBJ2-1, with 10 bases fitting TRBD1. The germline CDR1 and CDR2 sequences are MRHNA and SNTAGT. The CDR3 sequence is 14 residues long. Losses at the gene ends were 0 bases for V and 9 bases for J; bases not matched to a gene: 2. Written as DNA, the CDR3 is TGTGCCAGCAGTGACTCGGGACAGGGGTTTGAGCAGTTCTTC. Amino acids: CASSDSGQGFEQFF.

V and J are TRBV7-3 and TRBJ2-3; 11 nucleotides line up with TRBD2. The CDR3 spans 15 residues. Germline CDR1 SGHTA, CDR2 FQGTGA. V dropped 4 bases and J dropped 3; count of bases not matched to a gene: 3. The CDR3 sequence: CASSYIAGGTDTQYF. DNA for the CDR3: TGTGCCAGCAGCTATATAGCGGGAGGGACAGATACGCAGTATTTT. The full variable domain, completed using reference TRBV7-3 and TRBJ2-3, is GAGVSQTPSNKVTEKGKYVELRCDPISGHTALYWYRQSLGQGPEFLIYFQGTGAADDSGLPNDRFFAVRPEGSVSTLKIQRTERGDSAVYLCASSYIAGGTDTQYFGPGTRLTVL.